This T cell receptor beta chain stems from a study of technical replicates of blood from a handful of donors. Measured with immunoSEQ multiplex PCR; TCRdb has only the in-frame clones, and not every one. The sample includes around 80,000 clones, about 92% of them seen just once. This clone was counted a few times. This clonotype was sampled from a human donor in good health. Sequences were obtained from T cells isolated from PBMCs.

In nucleotides, the CDR3 is TGTGCCAGCAGCCTAGACTACAATGAGCAGTTCTTC. Residues: CASSLDYNEQFF. The chain carries TRBV5-4 and TRBJ2-1; D not resolved. V gave up 4 bases and J gave up 3 bases, with 5 bases separating them. CDR3 length: 12 amino acids. The germline gives CDR1 SGHNT, CDR2 YYREEE (reference sequence).